This T cell receptor (beta chain) originates from a study of CD8 T cells in Susac syndrome. Reverse transcription of about 0.45 to 1 ug RNA was performed with random hexamers. With immunoSEQ multiplex PCR, TCR beta CDR3 was amplified across 54 Vbeta and 13 Jbeta. TCRdb reprocessed the immunoSEQ multiplex PCR reads with MiXCR, giving one entry per CDR3 protein. This sample yields under 200,000 distinct CDR3 sequences, of which 85% to 95% are seen a single time; 0.15% to 0.2% belongs to the top ten. With V trimmed by 1 base and J by 5 bases, 11 bases remained unmatched. This CDR3 region has 17 residues. Germline assignment: CDR1 LGHDT and CDR2 YNNKEL (reference sequence). The multiple sclerosis controls were treatment-naive patients, and their relapsing-remitting disease was stable or active.

This TCR came from a human donor with multiple sclerosis. V usage is TRBV3-1 and J usage is TRBJ2-5; 9 nucleotides align to TRBD2. Sequencing was done on a sample of CD8+ T cells from PBMCs. The CDR3 reads CASSQVLGTSGYETQYF. CDR3 in DNA: TGTGCCAGCAGCCAAGTTCTGGGTACTAGCGGGTATGAGACCCAGTACTTC.